This T cell receptor (beta chain) was documented in a study of beta chain features in type 1 diabetes. Germline CDR1 is MGHDK and CDR2 is SYGVNS. CDR3 size: 14 residues. The junction had 12 bases not matched to a gene; V was cut back by 7 bases and J by 10 bases. Concerning this clone: Its specificity is not known.

The study reverse transcribed the entire isolated RNA, so it sequenced expressed TCRB transcripts. Clones were sequenced by immunoSEQ multiplex PCR, and TCRdb holds only the in-frame ones, with some missing. This sample has about 140,000 clones, with approximately 9.8% found just once. General observations from the study: Type 1 diabetes patients showed fewer insertions and more deletions at VDJ junctions.

The sequencing sample was made of central memory CD4+ T cells from blood. The chain carries TRBV25-1 and TRBJ1-2, with 10 bases matching TRBD1. The source of this sequence is a middle-aged woman in good health. The DNA for the CDR3 is TGTGCCAGCAATAAAGCCGGGACAGGGGTCGACTACACCTTC. Encoded protein: CASNKAGTGVDYTF.